This T cell receptor beta chain originates from a study of control samples from healthy donors and cancer patients. Clones were sequenced by immunoSEQ multiplex PCR, and TCRdb holds only the in-frame ones, with some missing. The sample contains about 150,000 clones, approximately 93% of which appear only once. This TCR came from a man aged 40-50 years in good health. The specimen was blood.

CDR3 region: CASIPGQGLQPQHF. In DNA form, the CDR3 reads TGTGCCAGTATCCCGGGACAGGGGCTTCAGCCCCAGCATTTT. The J gene is TRBJ1-5, the V gene TRBV19; 10 positions match TRBD1. CDR3 length equals 14 residues. Germline V gene lookup returns CDR1 LNHDA and CDR2 SQIVND (reference sequence). V was clipped by 7 bases and J by 6 bases; unmatched bases: 6.